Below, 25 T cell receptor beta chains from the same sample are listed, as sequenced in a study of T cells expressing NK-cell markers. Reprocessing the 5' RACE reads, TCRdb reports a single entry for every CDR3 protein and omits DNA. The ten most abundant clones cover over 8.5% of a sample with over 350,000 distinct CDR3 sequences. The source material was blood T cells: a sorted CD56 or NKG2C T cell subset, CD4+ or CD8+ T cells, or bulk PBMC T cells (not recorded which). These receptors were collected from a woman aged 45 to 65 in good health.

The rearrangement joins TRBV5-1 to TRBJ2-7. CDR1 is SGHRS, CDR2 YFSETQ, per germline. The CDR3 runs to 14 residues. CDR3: CASSTTFKEYEQYF.

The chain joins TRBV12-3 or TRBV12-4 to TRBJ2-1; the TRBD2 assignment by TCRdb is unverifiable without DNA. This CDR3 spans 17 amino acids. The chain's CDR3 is CASSLRLAGGSGGEQFF.

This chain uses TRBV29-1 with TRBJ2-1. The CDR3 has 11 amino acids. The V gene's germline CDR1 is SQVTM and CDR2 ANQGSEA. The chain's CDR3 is CSGSNYNEQFF.

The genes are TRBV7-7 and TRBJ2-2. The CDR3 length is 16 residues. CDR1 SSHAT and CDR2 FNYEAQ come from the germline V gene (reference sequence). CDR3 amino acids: CASSLGLEVNTGELFF.

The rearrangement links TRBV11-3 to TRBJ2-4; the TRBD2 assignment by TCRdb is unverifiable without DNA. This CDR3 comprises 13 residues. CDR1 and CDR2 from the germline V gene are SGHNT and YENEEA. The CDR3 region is CASSPAEGHIQYF.

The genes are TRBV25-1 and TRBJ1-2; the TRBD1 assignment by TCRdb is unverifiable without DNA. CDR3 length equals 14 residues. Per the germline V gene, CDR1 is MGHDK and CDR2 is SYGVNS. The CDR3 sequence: CASTAGTAHYGYTF.

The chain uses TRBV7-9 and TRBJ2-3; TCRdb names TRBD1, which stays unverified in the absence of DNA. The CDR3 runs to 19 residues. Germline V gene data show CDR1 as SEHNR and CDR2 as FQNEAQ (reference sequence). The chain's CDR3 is CASSLYLGKRERATDTQYF. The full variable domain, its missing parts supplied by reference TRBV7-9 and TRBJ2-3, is DTGVSQNPRHKITKRGQNVTFRCDPISEHNRLYWYRQTLGQGPEFLTYFQNEAQLEKSRLLSDRFSAERPKGSFSTLEIQRTEQGDSAMYLCASSLYLGKRERATDTQYFGPGTRLTVL.

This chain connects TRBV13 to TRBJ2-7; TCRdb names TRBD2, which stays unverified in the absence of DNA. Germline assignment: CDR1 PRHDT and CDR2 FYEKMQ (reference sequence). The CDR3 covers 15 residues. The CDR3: CASSPRTSGMYEQYF.

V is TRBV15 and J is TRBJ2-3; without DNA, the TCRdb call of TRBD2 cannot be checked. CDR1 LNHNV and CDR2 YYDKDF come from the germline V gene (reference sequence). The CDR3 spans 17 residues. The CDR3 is CATSRDGSSGYTDTQYF. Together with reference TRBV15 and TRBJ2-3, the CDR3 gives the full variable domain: DAMVIQNPRYQVTQFGKPVTLSCSQTLNHNVMYWYQQKSSQAPKLLFHYYDKDFNNEADTPDNFQSRRPNTSFCFLDIRSPGLGDTAMYLCATSRDGSSGYTDTQYFGPGTRLTVL.

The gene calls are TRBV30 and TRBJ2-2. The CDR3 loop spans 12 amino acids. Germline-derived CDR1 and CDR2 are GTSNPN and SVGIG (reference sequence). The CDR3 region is CAWSISPGELFF.

CDR3 sequence reads: CASSYGIGEAFF. J is TRBJ1-1 and V is TRBV6-5. The CDR3 spans 12 residues. Germline assignment: CDR1 MNHEY and CDR2 SVGAGI.

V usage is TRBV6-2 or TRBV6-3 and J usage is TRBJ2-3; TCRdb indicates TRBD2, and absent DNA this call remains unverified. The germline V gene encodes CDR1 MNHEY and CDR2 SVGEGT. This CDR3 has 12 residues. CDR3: CASSYGLVAQYF.

CDR3 sequence reads: CASSVGDRGFEQFF. The rearrangement links TRBV5-1 to TRBJ2-1; no DNA is available, so the TRBD1 call from TCRdb remains unchecked. CDR1 and CDR2 from the germline V gene are SGHRS and YFSETQ. The CDR3 covers 14 residues.

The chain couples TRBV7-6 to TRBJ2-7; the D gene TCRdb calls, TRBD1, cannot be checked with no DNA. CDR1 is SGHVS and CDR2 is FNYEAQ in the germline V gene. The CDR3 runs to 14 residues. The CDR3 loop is CASSPDDRGREQYF.

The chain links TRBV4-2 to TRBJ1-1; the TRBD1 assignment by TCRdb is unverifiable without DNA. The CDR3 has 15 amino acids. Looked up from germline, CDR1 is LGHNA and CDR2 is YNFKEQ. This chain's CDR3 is CASSQMGTGNTEAFF.

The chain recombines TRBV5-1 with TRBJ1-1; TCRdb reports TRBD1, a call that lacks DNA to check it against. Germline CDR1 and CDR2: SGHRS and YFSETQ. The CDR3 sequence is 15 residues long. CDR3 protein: CASSRRGAQVFEAFF.

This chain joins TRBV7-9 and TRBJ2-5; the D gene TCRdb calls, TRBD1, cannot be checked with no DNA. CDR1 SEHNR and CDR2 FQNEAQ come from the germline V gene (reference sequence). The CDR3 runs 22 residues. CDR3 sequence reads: CASFKEGGEGLAAGDLGETQYF.

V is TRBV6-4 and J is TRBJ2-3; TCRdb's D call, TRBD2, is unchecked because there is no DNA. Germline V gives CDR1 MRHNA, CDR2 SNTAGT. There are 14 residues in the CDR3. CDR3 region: CASSAGGSTDTQYF.

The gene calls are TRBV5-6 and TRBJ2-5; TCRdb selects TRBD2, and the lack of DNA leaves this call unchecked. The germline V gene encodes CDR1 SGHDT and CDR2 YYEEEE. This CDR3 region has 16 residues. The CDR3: CASSSTSGRRRETQYF.

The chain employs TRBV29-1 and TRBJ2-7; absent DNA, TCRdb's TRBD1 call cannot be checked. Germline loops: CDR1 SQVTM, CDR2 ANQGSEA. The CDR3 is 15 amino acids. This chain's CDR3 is CSVEDRRGRGNEQYF.

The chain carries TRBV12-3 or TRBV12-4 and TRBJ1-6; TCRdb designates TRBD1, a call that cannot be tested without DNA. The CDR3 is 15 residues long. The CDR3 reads CASTAKGARDSPLHF.

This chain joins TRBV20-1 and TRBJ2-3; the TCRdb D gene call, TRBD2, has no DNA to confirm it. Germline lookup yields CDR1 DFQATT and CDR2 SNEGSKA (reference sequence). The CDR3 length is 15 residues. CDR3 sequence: CSGAGFTREPDTQYF.

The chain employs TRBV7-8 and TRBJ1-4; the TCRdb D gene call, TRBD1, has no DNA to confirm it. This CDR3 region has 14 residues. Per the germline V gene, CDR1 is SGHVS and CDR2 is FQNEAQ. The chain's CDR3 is CASSPDEGYEKLFF.

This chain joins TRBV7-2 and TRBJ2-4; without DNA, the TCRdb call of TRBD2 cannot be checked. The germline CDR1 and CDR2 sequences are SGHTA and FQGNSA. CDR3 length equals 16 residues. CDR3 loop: CASSSGPGGRENIQYF.

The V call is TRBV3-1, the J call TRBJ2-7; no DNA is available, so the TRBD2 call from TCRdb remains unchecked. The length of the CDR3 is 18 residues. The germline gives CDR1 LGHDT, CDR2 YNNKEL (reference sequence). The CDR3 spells CASSQGVLSREESYEQYF.